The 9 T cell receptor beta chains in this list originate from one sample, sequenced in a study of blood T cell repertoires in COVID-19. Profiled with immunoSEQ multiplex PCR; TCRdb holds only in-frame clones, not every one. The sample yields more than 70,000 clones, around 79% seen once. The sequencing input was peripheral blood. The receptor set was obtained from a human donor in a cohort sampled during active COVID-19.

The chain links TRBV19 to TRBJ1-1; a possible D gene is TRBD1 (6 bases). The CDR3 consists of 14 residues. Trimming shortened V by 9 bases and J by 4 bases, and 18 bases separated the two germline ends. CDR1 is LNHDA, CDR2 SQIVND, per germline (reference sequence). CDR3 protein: CASSYYRDTTEAFF. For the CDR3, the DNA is TGTGCCAGCTCCTACTACCGGGACACCACTGAAGCTTTCTTT. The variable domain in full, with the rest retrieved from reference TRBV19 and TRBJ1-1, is DGGITQSPKYLFRKEGQNVTLSCEQNLNHDAMYWYRQDPGQGLRLIYYSQIVNDFQKGDIAEGYSVSREKKESFPLTVTSAQKNPTAFYLCASSYYRDTTEAFFGQGTRLTVV.

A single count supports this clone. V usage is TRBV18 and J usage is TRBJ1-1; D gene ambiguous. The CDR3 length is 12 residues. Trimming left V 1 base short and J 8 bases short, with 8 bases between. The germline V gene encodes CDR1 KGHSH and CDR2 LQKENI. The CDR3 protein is CASSPLPVEAFF. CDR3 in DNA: TGTGCCAGCTCACCACTGCCGGTCGAAGCTTTCTTT.

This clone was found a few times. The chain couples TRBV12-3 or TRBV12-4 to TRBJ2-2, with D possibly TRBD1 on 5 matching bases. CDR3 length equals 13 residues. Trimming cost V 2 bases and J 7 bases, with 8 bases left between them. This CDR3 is CASSLSRGGELFF. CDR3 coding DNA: TGTGCCAGCAGTTTATCAAGGGGCGGGGAGCTGTTTTTT.

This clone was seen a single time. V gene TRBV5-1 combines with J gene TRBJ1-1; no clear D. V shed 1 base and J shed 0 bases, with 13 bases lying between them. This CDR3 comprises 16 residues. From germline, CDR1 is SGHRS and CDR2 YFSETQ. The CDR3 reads CASSLMSDKMNTEAFF. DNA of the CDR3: TGCGCCAGCAGCTTGATGAGTGACAAGATGAACACTGAAGCTTTCTTT.

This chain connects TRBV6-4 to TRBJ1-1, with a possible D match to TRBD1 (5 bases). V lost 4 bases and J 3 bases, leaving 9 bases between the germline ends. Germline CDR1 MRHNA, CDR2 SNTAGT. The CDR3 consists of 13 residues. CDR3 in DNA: TGTGCCAGCAGTGCTGGGGCCTACACTGAAGCTTTCTTT. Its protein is CASSAGAYTEAFF.

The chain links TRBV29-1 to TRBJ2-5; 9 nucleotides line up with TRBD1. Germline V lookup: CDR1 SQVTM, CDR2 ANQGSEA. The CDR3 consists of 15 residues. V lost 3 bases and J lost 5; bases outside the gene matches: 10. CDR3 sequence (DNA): TGCAGCGTTGACGGGTACAGGGGGCGCATGGAGACCCAGTACTTC. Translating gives CSVDGYRGRMETQYF.

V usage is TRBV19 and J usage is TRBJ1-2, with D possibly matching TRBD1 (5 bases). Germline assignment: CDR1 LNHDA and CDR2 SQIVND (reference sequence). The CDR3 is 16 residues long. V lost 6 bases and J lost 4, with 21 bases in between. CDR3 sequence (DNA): TGTGCCAGTAGCCAGGAACGACAGTCGATATTCTATGGCTACACCTTC. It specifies CASSQERQSIFYGYTF.

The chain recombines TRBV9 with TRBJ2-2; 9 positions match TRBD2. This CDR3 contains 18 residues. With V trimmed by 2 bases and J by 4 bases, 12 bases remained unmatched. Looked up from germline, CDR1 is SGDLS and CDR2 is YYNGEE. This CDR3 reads CASSVSGSYPGGTGELFF. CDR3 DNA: TGTGCCAGCAGCGTTAGCGGGAGTTACCCTGGGGGCACCGGGGAGCTGTTTTTT.

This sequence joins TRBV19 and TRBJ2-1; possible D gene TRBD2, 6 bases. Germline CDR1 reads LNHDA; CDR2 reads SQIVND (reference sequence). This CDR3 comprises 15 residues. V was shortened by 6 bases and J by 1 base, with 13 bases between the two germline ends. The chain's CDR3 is CASSRRRESYNEQFF. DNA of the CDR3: TGTGCCAGTAGCCGAAGGAGGGAATCCTACAATGAGCAGTTCTTC.